This record covers a single TCR beta chain. Germline V gene lookup returns CDR1 SGHRS and CDR2 YFSETQ. V dropped 2 bases and J dropped 4 bases, with 8 bases sitting between them. CDR3 length equals 13 residues. The authors' processing: Reference gene primers were amplified, and this amplification served to estimate nucleated cell counts. The data were produced by immunoSEQ multiplex PCR, yet TCRdb's version contains in-frame clones alone and is incomplete. V, J and clone size derive from that table, while D and trimming were established from the DNA sequence. The table includes over 30,000 clones, around 93% detected once. This sample stems from a study of blood T cell repertoires in COVID-19. Study-wide context: Material from acute and convalescent COVID-19 was sourced from the United States, Italy and Spain. Sample material is recorded as cDNA or gDNA derived from T cells, B-cell-depleted T cells, or PBMCs.

The V call is TRBV5-1, the J call TRBJ2-3; D unresolved. The source is a human donor in a cohort sampled during active COVID-19. Specimen: peripheral blood. The CDR3: CASSFSAADTQYF. For the CDR3, the DNA is TGCGCCAGCAGCTTCTCCGCAGCAGATACGCAGTATTTT.